Each of the 17 T cell receptor beta chains below was sequenced from the same sample in a study of cytomegalovirus exposure and HLA in healthy donors. Primers for the PCR totalled 60 Vbeta and 13 Jbeta. Method: immunoSEQ multiplex PCR; TCRdb's copy keeps in-frame clones and lacks some. The sample has 60,000 to 80,000 clones, more than 65% seen once. The sequencing sample was made of PBMCs. The receptors come from a woman between 25 and 40 years old in good health and CMV-seronegative.

This sequence joins TRBV4-2 and TRBJ2-3, with 7 bases aligning to TRBD2. The trim removed 0 bases at V and 0 bases at J, leaving 0 bases unmatched. In germline, CDR1 is LGHNA, CDR2 YNFKEQ. The length of the CDR3 is 15 residues. The CDR3 is CASSQDSGSTDTQYF. Here the CDR3 DNA reads TGTGCCAGCAGCCAAGATAGCGGGAGCACAGATACGCAGTATTTT.

The table lists this clone with a few counts. The chain has TRBV30 and TRBJ1-1, with a possible D match to TRBD1 (6 bases). The ends were cut back, 2 bases at V and 5 bases at J, with 15 bases in the middle. The CDR3 is 14 residues long. The germline V gene encodes CDR1 GTSNPN and CDR2 SVGIG (reference sequence). The CDR3 nucleotides read TGTGCCTGGAGTCGATTAGGGGGTAGGACTGAAGCTTTCTTT. It encodes CAWSRLGGRTEAFF.

With respect to this clone: Different DNA sequences within this sample yield the same CDR3. The chain links TRBV29-1 to TRBJ1-5, with 10 bases matching TRBD1. The germline CDR1 and CDR2 sequences are SQVTM and ANQGSEA. The CDR3 runs to 13 residues. J was trimmed by 7 bases and V by 4 bases; bases with no gene match: 4. The CDR3 is CSVVDRGGQPQHF. CDR3 sequence (DNA): TGCAGCGTTGTGGACAGGGGGGGGCAGCCCCAGCATTTT.

This chain links TRBV4-1 with TRBJ2-2; 9 bases are a match to TRBD1. In germline, CDR1 is MGHRA, CDR2 YSYEKL. The ends lost 4 bases at V and 3 bases at J; junction bases unmatched: 3. The CDR3 totals 15 residues. CDR3 residues: CASSPGQGYTGELFF. CDR3 nucleotide sequence: TGCGCCAGCAGCCCGGGACAGGGTTACACCGGGGAGCTGTTTTTT.

The V gene is TRBV12-5, the J gene TRBJ2-5; possible D gene TRBD1, 6 bases. Germline V gives CDR1 LGHNT, CDR2 FRNRAP. Trimming removed 6 bases at V and 2 bases at J, with 10 bases between. The CDR3 consists of 13 residues. CDR3 protein: CASGQGPQETQYF. CDR3 nucleotides: TGTGCTAGTGGACAGGGCCCTCAAGAGACCCAGTACTTC.

The chain joins TRBV27 to TRBJ2-7; no definite D call. V lost 4 bases, J lost 1 base, and 2 bases lay in between. From germline, CDR1 is MNHEY and CDR2 SMNVEV (reference sequence). This CDR3 is built from 11 residues. The CDR3 DNA is TGTGCCAGCAGTTCTTCCTACGAGCAGTACTTC. Translation: CASSSSYEQYF.

The genes are TRBV18 and TRBJ2-1; TRBD2 is a possible D gene (5 bases). Deletions cut 2 bases from V and 0 bases from J, with 8 bases between. Germline loops: CDR1 KGHSH, CDR2 LQKENI. This CDR3 region has 15 residues. This CDR3 reads CASSPERTSYNEQFF. CDR3 nucleotide sequence: TGTGCCAGCTCACCAGAGCGGACCTCCTACAATGAGCAGTTCTTC.

The V gene is TRBV2, the J gene TRBJ1-2; D is undetermined. The CDR3 has 15 amino acids. Trimming cost V 4 bases and J 3 bases, with 15 bases left between them. Germline CDR1 reads SNHLY; CDR2 reads FYNNEI. CDR3 DNA sequence: TGTGCCAGCAGTGTCGACGGAGGGAATGACTATGGCTACACCTTC. It translates to CASSVDGGNDYGYTF.

This chain joins TRBV11-2 and TRBJ1-6, with unresolved D. The CDR3 spans 18 residues. Germline assignment: CDR1 SGHAT and CDR2 FQNNGV. V lost 1 base to trimming and J lost 0 bases, with 13 bases between them. Written as DNA, the CDR3 is TGTGCCAGCAGCTTAGGAGGCTCTACGAGCTCCTATAATTCACCCCTCCACTTT. Translated: CASSLGGSTSSYNSPLHF.

The J gene is TRBJ1-1, the V gene TRBV27, with 9 bases that match TRBD1. Germline lookup yields CDR1 MNHEY and CDR2 SMNVEV (reference sequence). The V gene end was trimmed by 2 bases and the J gene end by 5 bases; junction bases not matched to a gene: 6. This CDR3 contains 15 residues. In DNA form, the CDR3 reads TGTGCCAGCAGTTTACTAACAGGGGGCGGAACTGAAGCTTTCTTT. Translation: CASSLLTGGGTEAFF.

The V gene is TRBV30, the J gene TRBJ1-1; maybe TRBD1 (5 bases). The CDR3 has 15 amino acids. CDR1 GTSNPN and CDR2 SVGIG come from the germline V gene (reference sequence). Trimming removed 5 bases at V and 3 bases at J, with 19 bases between. The CDR3 region is CAWESRVQVYTEAFF. The CDR3 DNA is TGTGCCTGGGAGAGCAGGGTGCAGGTGTACACTGAAGCTTTCTTT.

Written as DNA, the CDR3 is TGCAGCGTTGAAGAGGGACTACTCACCGGGGAGCTGTTTTTT. Translating it yields CSVEEGLLTGELFF. The chain couples TRBV29-1 to TRBJ2-2; 7 positions match TRBD2. There are 14 residues in the CDR3. CDR1 SQVTM and CDR2 ANQGSEA come from the germline V gene. The J segment lost 4 bases and the V segment lost 0 bases, leaving 2 bases of the junction unmatched.

V is TRBV6-1 and J is TRBJ2-7; possibly TRBD2 for D (7 bases). CDR1 is MNHNS, CDR2 SASEGT, per germline. V was cut by 10 bases and J by 0 bases, with 16 bases left in between. The CDR3 extends over 14 amino acids. CDR3 amino acids: CAIKGGGGSYEQYF. In DNA form, the CDR3 reads TGTGCCATCAAGGGAGGGGGAGGCTCCTACGAGCAGTACTTC.

The chain uses TRBV4-2 and TRBJ2-2; D unclear. There are 16 residues in the CDR3. Trimming took 1 base from V and 0 from J, leaving 9 bases between them. Germline V gene sequence: CDR1 LGHNA, CDR2 YNFKEQ. The CDR3 here is CASSQAPGANTGELFF. The CDR3 DNA reads TGTGCCAGCAGCCAAGCTCCCGGAGCGAACACCGGGGAGCTGTTTTTT.

The chain couples TRBV30 to TRBJ2-1, with a weak D call TRBD2 (6 bases). Germline CDR1 GTSNPN, CDR2 SVGIG (reference sequence). V shed 1 base and J shed 6 bases, with 13 bases lying between them. This CDR3 contains 14 residues. For the CDR3, the DNA is TGTGCCTGGAGTGAAGGGCTAGCGTCCAATGAGCAGTTCTTC. Residues: CAWSEGLASNEQFF. Looking up the rest from reference TRBV30 and TRBJ2-1 gives the full variable domain: SQTIHQWPATLVQPVGSPLSLECTVEGTSNPNLYWYRQAAGRGLQLLFYSVGIGQISSEVPQNLSASRPQDRQFILSSKKLLLSDSGFYLCAWSEGLASNEQFFGPGTRLTVL.

The chain has TRBV9 and TRBJ1-4; weak D call: TRBD1 (6 bases). Trimming took 3 bases from V and 0 from J, leaving 15 bases between them. Per germline, CDR1 SGDLS and CDR2 YYNGEE. This CDR3 region has 17 residues. CDR3 DNA sequence: TGTGCCAGCAGCGCCAAATCAGGGGAGCCAACTAATGAAAAACTGTTTTTT. Translation gives CASSAKSGEPTNEKLFF. Supplemented by reference TRBV9 and TRBJ1-4, the full variable domain reads DSGVTQTPKHLITATGQRVTLRCSPRSGDLSVYWYQQSLDQGLQFLIQYYNGEERAKGNILERFSAQQFPDLHSELNLSSLELGDSALYFCASSAKSGEPTNEKLFFGSGTQLSVL.

This clone was seen more than once but under ten times. The J gene is TRBJ2-1, the V gene TRBV6-1, with D perhaps TRBD2 (5 bases). This CDR3 comprises 16 residues. Trimming took 0 bases from V and 5 from J, leaving 14 bases between them. The germline V gene has CDR1 MNHNS and CDR2 SASEGT. The CDR3 nucleotides are TGTGCCAGCAGTGAAGCGGGAGCAGCTTTTCACAATGAGCAGTTCTTC. The encoded protein is CASSEAGAAFHNEQFF.